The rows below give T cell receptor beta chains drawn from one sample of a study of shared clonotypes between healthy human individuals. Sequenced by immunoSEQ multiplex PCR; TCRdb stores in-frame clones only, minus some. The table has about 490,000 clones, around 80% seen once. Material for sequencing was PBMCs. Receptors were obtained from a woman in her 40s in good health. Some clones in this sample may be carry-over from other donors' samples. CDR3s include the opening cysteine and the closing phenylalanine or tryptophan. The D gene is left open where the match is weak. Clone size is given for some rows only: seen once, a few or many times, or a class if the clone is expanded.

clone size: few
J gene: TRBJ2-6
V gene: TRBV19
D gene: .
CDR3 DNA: TGTGCCAGTAGTTTCTCTGGGGCCAACGTCCTGACTTTC
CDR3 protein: CASSFSGANVLTF

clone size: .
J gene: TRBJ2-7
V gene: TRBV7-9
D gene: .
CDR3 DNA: TGTGCCAGCAGCCGATCCGGGACAACTCACTACGAGCAGTACTTC
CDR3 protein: CASSRSGTTHYEQYF

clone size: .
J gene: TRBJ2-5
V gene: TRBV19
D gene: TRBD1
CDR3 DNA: TGTGCCAGTAGTATCTCCCGGGACAGGGGGCGAGAGACCCAGTACTTC
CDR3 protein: CASSISRDRGRETQYF

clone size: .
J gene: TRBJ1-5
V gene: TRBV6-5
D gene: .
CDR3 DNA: TGTGCCAGCAGTTACGTCGCGGACGATCCCCAGCATTTT
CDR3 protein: CASSYVADDPQHF

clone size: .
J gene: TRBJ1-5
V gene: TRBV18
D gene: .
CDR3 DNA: TGTGCCAGCTCACCTCGGCAGCGGCAGGGTATCAATCAGCCCCAGCATTTT
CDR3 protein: CASSPRQRQGINQPQHF

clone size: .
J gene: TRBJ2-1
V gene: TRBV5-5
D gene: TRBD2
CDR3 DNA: TGTGCCAGCAGCGGACTAGCGGGGGCCAATGAGCAGTTCTTC
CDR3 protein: CASSGLAGANEQFF

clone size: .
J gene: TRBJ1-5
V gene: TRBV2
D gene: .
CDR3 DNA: TGTGCCAGCGGGGACAGCAATCAGCCCCAGCATTTT
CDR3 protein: CASGDSNQPQHF

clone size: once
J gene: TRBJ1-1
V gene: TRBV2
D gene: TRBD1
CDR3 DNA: TGTGCCAGCAGGGACAGGGGGCGCGGAACTGAAGCTTTCTTT
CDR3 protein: CASRDRGRGTEAFF

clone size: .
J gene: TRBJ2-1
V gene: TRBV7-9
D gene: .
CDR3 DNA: TGTGCCAGCAGCTTGATTGGATCTTCCTCCTACAATGAGCAGTTCTTC
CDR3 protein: CASSLIGSSSYNEQFF

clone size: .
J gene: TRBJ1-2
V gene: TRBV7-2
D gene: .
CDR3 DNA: TGTGCCAGCAGCCAGGGGTCAGGAGTTAATAACTATGGCTACACCTTC
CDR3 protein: CASSQGSGVNNYGYTF

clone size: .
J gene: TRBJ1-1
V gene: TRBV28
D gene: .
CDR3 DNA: TGTGCCAGCAGTTCCGCCGGGGACATCAATGAAGCTTTCTTT
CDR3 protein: CASSSAGDINEAFF

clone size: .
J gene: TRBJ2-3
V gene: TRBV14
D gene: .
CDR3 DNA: TGTGCCAGCAGCCAAGGCGGACACGGAAGGACAGATACGCAGTATTTT
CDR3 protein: CASSQGGHGRTDTQYF

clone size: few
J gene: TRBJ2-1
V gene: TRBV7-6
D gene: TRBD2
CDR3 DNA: TGTGCCAGCAGCCCTTGGGAGGGAGCCTACAATGAGCAGTTCTTC
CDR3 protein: CASSPWEGAYNEQFF

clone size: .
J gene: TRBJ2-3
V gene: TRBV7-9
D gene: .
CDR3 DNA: TGTGCCAGCAGCTTAGGGAGCCCCGATACGCAGTATTTT
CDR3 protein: CASSLGSPDTQYF

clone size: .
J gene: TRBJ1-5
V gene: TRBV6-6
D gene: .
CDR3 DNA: TGTGCCAGCAGCCAAGACAGATATAGCAATCAGCCCCAGCATTTT
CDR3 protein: CASSQDRYSNQPQHF

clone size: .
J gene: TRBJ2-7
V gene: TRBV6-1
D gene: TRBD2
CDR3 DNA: TGTGCCAGCAGTGAAGGTCTAGCGGGAGTGGTGTCCTACGAGCAGTACTTC
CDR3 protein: CASSEGLAGVVSYEQYF

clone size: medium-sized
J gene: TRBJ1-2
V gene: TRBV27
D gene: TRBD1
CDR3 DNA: TGTGCCAGCAGTTCTTACAGGGGACTTGGCTACACCTTC
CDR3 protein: CASSSYRGLGYTF

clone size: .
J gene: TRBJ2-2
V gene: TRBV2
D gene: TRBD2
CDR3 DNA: TGTGCCAGCAGTGAAGTTGCTAGCGGGAGGTCGGGCACCGGGGAGCTGTTTTTT
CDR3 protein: CASSEVASGRSGTGELFF

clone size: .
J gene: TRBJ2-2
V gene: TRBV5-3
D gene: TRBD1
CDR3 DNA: TGTGCCAGAACGGGACAGGGGACCGGGGAGCTGTTTTTT
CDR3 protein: CARTGQGTGELFF

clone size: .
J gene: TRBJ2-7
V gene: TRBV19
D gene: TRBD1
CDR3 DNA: TGTGCCAGTAGTAAGAGACAGGGTTCGCCCTCCTACGAGCAGTACTTC
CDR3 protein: CASSKRQGSPSYEQYF

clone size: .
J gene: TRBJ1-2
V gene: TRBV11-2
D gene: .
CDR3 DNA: TGTGCCAGCAGCAACGACGGCCTCTATGGCTACACCTTC
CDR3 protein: CASSNDGLYGYTF

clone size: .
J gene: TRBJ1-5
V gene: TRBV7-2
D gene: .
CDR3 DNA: TGTGCCAGCAGCTTAGGGACACTTAGCAATCAGCCCCAGCATTTT
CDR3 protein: CASSLGTLSNQPQHF

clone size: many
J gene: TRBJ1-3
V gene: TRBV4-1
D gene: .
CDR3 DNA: TGCGCCAGCAGCCCCCGAGTCGTTATCTCTGGAAACACCATATATTTT
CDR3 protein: CASSPRVVISGNTIYF

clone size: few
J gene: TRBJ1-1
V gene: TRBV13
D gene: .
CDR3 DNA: TGTGCCAGCAGCTACAGGGATGTCACTGAAGCTTTCTTT
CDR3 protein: CASSYRDVTEAFF

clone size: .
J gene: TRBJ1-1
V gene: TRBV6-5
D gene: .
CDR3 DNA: TGTGCCAGCAGTTACTCGCAGGGCGCGGGCACTGAAGCTTTCTTT
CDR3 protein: CASSYSQGAGTEAFF

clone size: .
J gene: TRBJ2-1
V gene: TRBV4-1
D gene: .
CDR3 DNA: TGCGCCAGCAGCCAGCCGGCTAATGAGCAGTTCTTC
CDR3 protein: CASSQPANEQFF

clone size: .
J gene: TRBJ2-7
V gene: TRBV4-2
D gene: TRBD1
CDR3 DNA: TGTGCCAGCAGCCAACAACAGGGGTACGAGCAGTACTTC
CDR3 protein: CASSQQQGYEQYF

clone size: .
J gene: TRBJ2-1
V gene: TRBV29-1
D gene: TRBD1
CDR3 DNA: TGCAGCGTTCCCGGGGACAGGGGAGGAAATGAGCAGTTCTTC
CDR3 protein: CSVPGDRGGNEQFF

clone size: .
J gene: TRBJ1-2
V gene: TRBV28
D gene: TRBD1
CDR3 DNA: TGTGCCAGCTTTGGCAGGGGGGGCGGGTATGGCTACACCTTC
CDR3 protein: CASFGRGGGYGYTF

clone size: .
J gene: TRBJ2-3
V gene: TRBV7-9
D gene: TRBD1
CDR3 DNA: TGTGCCAGCAGCTTGGACCCGACAGGGACGGATACGCAGTATTTT
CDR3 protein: CASSLDPTGTDTQYF

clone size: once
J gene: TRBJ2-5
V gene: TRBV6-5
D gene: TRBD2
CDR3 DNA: TGTGCCAGCAGTTCGACTAGCGGGAGCTGGGAGACCCAGTACTTC
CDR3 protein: CASSSTSGSWETQYF

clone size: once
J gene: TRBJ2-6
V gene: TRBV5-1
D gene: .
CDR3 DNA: TGCGCCAGCAGCCCTGACACGTCTGGGGCCAACGTCCTGACTTTC
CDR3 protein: CASSPDTSGANVLTF

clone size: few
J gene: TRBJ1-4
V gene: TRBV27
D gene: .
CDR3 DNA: TGTGCCAGCAGTTTGAACTACGCAACTAATGAAAAACTGTTTTTT
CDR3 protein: CASSLNYATNEKLFF